This entry is about one TCR beta chain. Its target is unknown. The data derive from a study of PD-1 blockade in classical Hodgkin lymphoma. The time point denotes: newly diagnosed, previously untreated cHL patient sample. Sequenced by immunoSEQ multiplex PCR; TCRdb stores in-frame clones only, minus some. The sample shows over 15,000 clones, about 90% of them seen only once. The CDR3 sequence is 13 residues long. The V gene's germline CDR1 is SGHRS and CDR2 YFSETQ. V lost 2 bases to trimming and J lost 7 bases; unmatched junction nucleotides: 2. Whole-study findings and limits: Relative to healthy donors, newly diagnosed patients reportedly had lower baseline TCR diversity, which was reported as lower still in relapsed/refractory patients.

This chain joins TRBV5-1 and TRBJ2-1; 8 nucleotides align to TRBD2. The clonotype comes from a human donor with classical Hodgkin lymphoma. Sequences were obtained from peripheral blood mononuclear cells (PBMCs). CDR3 protein: CASSFASGNEQFF. The CDR3 DNA reads as TGCGCCAGCAGCTTTGCTAGCGGGAATGAGCAGTTCTTC.